This entry lists 27 T cell receptor beta chains sequenced from one sample in a study of T cells in localized non-small cell lung cancer. Generated by immunoSEQ multiplex PCR, the TCRdb table keeps only in-frame clones and is missing some. The repertoire holds 20,000 to 25,000 clones, with 87% as singletons. Here the sequenced sample was PBMCs, taken before any cancer treatment. The receptors derive from a man aged 35-75 years with stage II squamous cell lung carcinoma.

The CDR3 nucleotides read TGTGCCAGCTCGGAAAATGGGGCTAACTATGGCTACACCTTC. Its protein product is CASSENGANYGYTF. The chain links TRBV18 to TRBJ1-2, with unresolved D. The V gene's germline CDR1 is KGHSH and CDR2 LQKENI. Trimming took 6 bases from V and 0 from J, leaving 11 bases between them. The CDR3 spans 14 residues.

A single count supports this clone. This chain joins TRBV13 and TRBJ2-3; 8 nucleotides line up with TRBD2. The CDR3 is 16 amino acids. Germline V gene data show CDR1 as PRHDT and CDR2 as FYEKMQ (reference sequence). J was trimmed by 1 base and V by 5 bases; bases with no gene match: 8. CDR3 nucleotide sequence: TGTGCCAGCAGCCTCGGGGGGGCCGGGGGCACAGATACGCAGTATTTT. This translates into CASSLGGAGGTDTQYF.

V gene TRBV11-3 combines with J gene TRBJ2-7; 10 nucleotides agree with TRBD2. Germline CDR1 reads SGHNT; CDR2 reads YENEEA. The CDR3 runs 17 residues. Unmatched junction bases numbered 15, after V lost 3 bases and J lost 7 bases. As DNA, the CDR3 is TGTGCCAGCAGCTTCCCCCTCGGACTAGCGGAACCCTCGGAGCAGTACTTC. Translating gives CASSFPLGLAEPSEQYF.

The chain employs TRBV4-3 and TRBJ2-7; 9 nucleotides line up with TRBD2. The CDR3 covers 17 residues. Trimming at V came to 0 bases and at J to 2 bases, leaving 8 bases not matched to a gene. CDR1 and CDR2 (germline): LGHNA, YSLEER. In DNA, the CDR3 is TGCGCCAGCAGCCAAGATCACCATCAGCGGGGGGCCTACGAGCAGTACTTC. Translation: CASSQDHHQRGAYEQYF.

CDR3 nucleotides: TGCGCCAGCAGCCCCTCCCCAAGCGGGAGTCGGTATTTT. Protein: CASSPSPSGSRYF. The V gene is TRBV4-3, the J gene TRBJ2-3; the match to TRBD2 covers 8 bases. The CDR3 sequence is 13 residues long. CDR1 and CDR2 (germline): LGHNA, YSLEER. The trim removed 4 bases at V and 14 bases at J, leaving 11 bases unmatched.

The chain combines TRBV6-6 with TRBJ2-3; 8 bases are shared with TRBD2. The germline V gene encodes CDR1 MNHNY and CDR2 SVGAGI (reference sequence). The CDR3 extends over 14 amino acids. Losses at the gene ends were 6 bases for V and 6 bases for J; bases not matched to a gene: 8. The CDR3 is CASRAGGSYDTQYF. Written as DNA, the CDR3 is TGTGCCAGCAGGGCGGGGGGATCATATGATACGCAGTATTTT.

This clone was seen only once. The chain employs TRBV5-4 and TRBJ2-7; 7 bases are a match to TRBD1. Looked up from germline, CDR1 is SGHNT and CDR2 is YYREEE (reference sequence). The CDR3 loop spans 14 amino acids. V was clipped by 5 bases and J by 6 bases; unmatched bases: 11. DNA for the CDR3: TGTGCCAGCAGACCCGACAGGGCCTCGGGCGAGCAGTACTTC. Translation: CASRPDRASGEQYF.

The rearrangement uses TRBV18 and TRBJ1-3, with 9 bases aligning to TRBD1. The junction had 10 bases not matched to a gene; V was cut back by 3 bases and J by 4 bases. The germline gives CDR1 KGHSH, CDR2 LQKENI. This CDR3 is built from 17 residues. The CDR3 loop reads CASSPMIGQGSGNTIYF. DNA for the CDR3: TGTGCCAGCTCACCCATGATTGGACAGGGGTCCGGAAACACCATATATTTT. The full variable domain, in which reference TRBV18 and TRBJ1-3 provide the parts outside the CDR3, is NAGVMQNPRHLVRRRGQEARLRCSPMKGHSHVYWYRQLPEEGLKFMVYLQKENIIDESGMPKERFSAEFPKEGPSILRIQQVVRGDSAAYFCASSPMIGQGSGNTIYFGEGSWLTVV.

The V call is TRBV19, the J call TRBJ2-1; D gene ambiguous. The V and J ends lost 3 bases and 0 bases respectively, with 3 bases between them. The CDR3 is made up of 13 amino acids. Germline V gives CDR1 LNHDA, CDR2 SQIVND (reference sequence). CDR3 nucleotide sequence: TGTGCCAGTAGTATCAGCTCCTACAATGAGCAGTTCTTC. Encoded protein: CASSISSYNEQFF.

This clone was observed a single time. This sequence joins TRBV19 and TRBJ1-4; D is perhaps TRBD1 (6 bases). CDR1 is LNHDA and CDR2 is SQIVND in the germline V gene (reference sequence). The CDR3 sequence is 12 residues long. Trimming took off 6 bases at V and 8 bases at J, with 10 bases between the two ends. CDR3 amino acids: CASSHRDEKLFF. In DNA, the CDR3 is TGTGCCAGTAGCCACAGGGACGAAAAACTGTTTTTT.

CDR3 sequence reads: CASSPPEGNNSPLHF. As DNA, the CDR3 is TGTGCCAGCAGTCCACCAGAGGGCAATAATTCACCCCTCCACTTT. The chain recombines TRBV28 with TRBJ1-6; unclear D gene. Germline V gene lookup returns CDR1 MDHEN and CDR2 SYDVKM. Trimming took off 5 bases at V and 5 bases at J, with 13 bases between the two ends. The CDR3 has 15 amino acids.

The chain joins TRBV19 to TRBJ1-1; TRBD1 agrees at 7 bases. The length of the CDR3 is 14 residues. With 3 bases clipped from V and 4 bases from J, the junction kept 5 bases outside the gene matches. The germline gives CDR1 LNHDA, CDR2 SQIVND (reference sequence). In DNA, the CDR3 is TGTGCCAGTAGTATTAGGGCAGGGGGCACTGAAGCTTTCTTT. This encodes CASSIRAGGTEAFF.

The V and J genes are TRBV11-3 and TRBJ2-7; possibly TRBD2 for D (6 bases). Germline-derived CDR1 and CDR2 are SGHNT and YENEEA. V lost 6 bases and J lost 2, with 14 bases in between. CDR3 length: 14 residues. The CDR3 sequence is CASSSGTETYEQYF. The CDR3 nucleotides read TGTGCCAGCAGTTCCGGGACTGAGACCTACGAGCAGTACTTC.

This clone was seen only a few times. The rearrangement uses TRBV6-5 and TRBJ1-2, with D possibly being TRBD1 (5 bases). Looked up from germline, CDR1 is MNHEY and CDR2 is SVGAGI. CDR3 length equals 13 residues. V lost 11 bases and J 2 bases, leaving 15 bases between the germline ends. Here the CDR3 reads CAASLDRNYGYTF. The DNA of the CDR3 is TGTGCCGCCTCCTTAGACAGAAACTATGGCTACACCTTC.

The chain couples TRBV2 to TRBJ2-3; 8 positions agree with TRBD2. Germline trimming cut 4 bases from V and 6 bases from J; bases unmatched to any gene: 15. Per germline, CDR1 SNHLY and CDR2 FYNNEI. The CDR3 extends over 17 amino acids. CDR3 nucleotide sequence: TGTGCCAGCAGTGGGTCCGGCAAGCGGGGGCTTACGGATACGCAGTATTTT. Encoded protein: CASSGSGKRGLTDTQYF. The whole variable domain, remainder taken from reference TRBV2 and TRBJ2-3, is EPEVTQTPSHQVTQMGQEVILRCVPISNHLYFYWYRQILGQKVEFLVSFYNNEISEKSEIFDDQFSVERPDGSNFTLKIRSTKLEDSAMYFCASSGSGKRGLTDTQYFGPGTRLTVL.

The chain recombines TRBV7-2 with TRBJ2-1; 11 bases are a match to TRBD2. CDR3 length: 16 amino acids. The V and J ends lost 3 bases and 5 bases, in that order; junction bases with no gene match: 6. Germline V CDR1 and CDR2: SGHTA, FQGNSA. In nucleotides, the CDR3 is TGTGCCAGCAGCTTGGCTAGCGGGAGGACAGACAATGAGCAGTTCTTC. Its translation is CASSLASGRTDNEQFF.

The gene calls are TRBV13 and TRBJ1-1; 8 nucleotides line up with TRBD1. Germline CDR1 and CDR2: PRHDT and FYEKMQ (reference sequence). J gave up 1 base and V 0 bases, and 4 bases lay outside the gene matches. CDR3 length equals 16 residues. CDR3 DNA: TGTGCCAGCAGCTTAGGGCAGGGGGCGGAGAACACTGAAGCTTTCTTT. Translated, it gives CASSLGQGAENTEAFF. Full variable domain (remainder filled in from reference TRBV13 and TRBJ1-1): AAGVIQSPRHLIKEKRETATLKCYPIPRHDTVYWYQQGPGQDPQFLISFYEKMQSDKGSIPDRFSAQQFSDYHSELNMSSLELGDSALYFCASSLGQGAENTEAFFGQGTRLTVV.

The CDR3 sequence: CASEGGPTNEKLFF. The CDR3, as DNA: TGTGCCTCGGAAGGGGGCCCGACTAATGAAAAACTGTTTTTT. V usage is TRBV30 and J usage is TRBJ1-4; 7 bases map to TRBD1. Germline values: CDR1 GTSNPN, CDR2 SVGIG (reference sequence). CDR3 length: 14 amino acids. V dropped 7 bases and J dropped 2; count of bases not matched to a gene: 7.

The chain employs TRBV7-9 and TRBJ2-7; D gene ambiguous. Germline values: CDR1 SEHNR, CDR2 FQNEAQ (reference sequence). V dropped 6 bases and J dropped 0 bases, with 9 bases sitting between them. The CDR3 extends over 13 amino acids. CDR3 sequence (DNA): TGTGCCAGCAGATCTGACACCTCCTACGAGCAGTACTTC. Translation: CASRSDTSYEQYF.

The V call is TRBV7-9, the J call TRBJ2-3; the D is unclear. The V gene lost 2 bases and the J gene lost 3 bases, with 12 bases spanning the gap. The CDR3 is 15 residues long. CDR1 is SEHNR and CDR2 is FQNEAQ in the germline V gene (reference sequence). The CDR3 nucleotides read TGTGCCAGCAGCTTACGACTTGTGGATACAGATACGCAGTATTTT. Protein product: CASSLRLVDTDTQYF.

The J gene is TRBJ1-2, the V gene TRBV15; 9 nucleotides match TRBD1. The CDR3 sequence is 15 residues long. V dropped 0 bases and J dropped 5; count of bases not matched to a gene: 4. CDR1 and CDR2 (germline): LNHNV, YYDKDF (reference sequence). CDR3 sequence reads: CATSRDAGTGYGYTF. The CDR3 coding sequence is TGTGCCACCAGCAGAGATGCTGGGACAGGGTATGGCTACACCTTC.

This chain connects TRBV6-7 to TRBJ1-1; 7 bases fit TRBD1. TRBV6-7 is an ORF; its function is uncertain. Trimming removed 5 bases from V and 3 bases from J; junction bases left unmatched: 12. This CDR3 is built from 16 residues. CDR3 sequence: CASSRQGSPLYTEAFF. The DNA for the CDR3 is TGTGCCAGCAGTCGACAGGGTTCCCCTTTGTACACTGAAGCTTTCTTT.

V is TRBV18 and J is TRBJ1-1; TRBD1 matches 8 bases. V lost 5 bases, J lost 0 bases, and 17 bases stayed unmatched. Germline V gives CDR1 KGHSH, CDR2 LQKENI. CDR3 length equals 19 residues. CDR3 nucleotide sequence: TGTGCCAGCTCAGCTAAATCAGGGGGCCCCTCGCATATGAACACTGAAGCTTTCTTT. Amino acid sequence: CASSAKSGGPSHMNTEAFF.

The rearrangement uses TRBV10-3 and TRBJ2-2, with D possibly being TRBD2 (6 bases). Germline lookup yields CDR1 ENHRY and CDR2 SYGVKD. This CDR3 is 12 amino acids long. With 11 bases removed from V and 4 bases from J, the gap between germline ends came to 11 bases. The CDR3 region has the DNA TGTGCCTTCGGAGGGCGCACCGGGGAGCTGTTTTTT. Protein: CAFGGRTGELFF.

In its sample, this clone was seen a few times. The V call is TRBV10-1, the J call TRBJ1-1; a possible D gene is TRBD1 (6 bases). With 6 bases removed from V and 6 bases from J, the gap between germline ends came to 14 bases. Germline CDR1 is WNHNN and CDR2 is SYGVQD (reference sequence). This CDR3 spans 13 amino acids. This CDR3 reads CASRQGIWSEAFF. CDR3 sequence (DNA): TGCGCCAGCAGACAGGGCATATGGTCTGAAGCTTTCTTT.

The chain carries TRBV27 and TRBJ2-7; 10 nucleotides agree with TRBD1. Germline V lookup: CDR1 MNHEY, CDR2 SMNVEV (reference sequence). The CDR3 contains 16 residues. V trimming: 2 bases; J trimming: 6 bases; junction bases outside the gene matches: 10. CDR3 coding DNA: TGTGCCAGCAGTTTACTCTCGGGACAGGGGATAGGCGAGCAGTACTTC. This codes for CASSLLSGQGIGEQYF.

This rearrangement joins TRBV5-5 to TRBJ1-5; D not resolved. Trimming removed 2 bases at V and 8 bases at J, with 14 bases between. The CDR3 contains 14 residues. Germline lookup yields CDR1 SGHKS and CDR2 YYEKEE (reference sequence). DNA of the CDR3: TGTGCCAGCAGCTTTGACGGCTCTCGGGAGCCCCAGCATTTT. As protein: CASSFDGSREPQHF.